This record covers a single T cell receptor beta chain. Its antigen is not identified. This same CDR3 is encoded by further DNA sequences in the sample. Libraries were prepared by immunoSEQ multiplex PCR; TCRdb keeps only in-frame clonotypes and omits some of them. This table holds roughly 2,000,000 clones, roughly 94% found once. This specimen belongs to a study of shared clonotypes between healthy human individuals. Study-level information: With ages of 18 to 49, the donors were a couple of women and three men. Each donor's CD8 memory used one plate, CD8 naive two, each CD4 subset three.

Study outcomes and limitations: A handful of donors showed sharing of approximately 4.7% of naive CD4 clonotypes. Compared with clonotypes that all four donors shared, non-shared clonotypes had lower generation probabilities.

Naive-designated CD8 cells lacked CD45RO, were positively enriched for CCR7, and omitted terminally differentiated effector memory CD45RA+ cells. The CDR3 runs to 13 residues. Germline assignment: CDR1 SGHDT and CDR2 YYEEEE. V lost 2 bases, J lost 0 bases, and 6 bases lay in between. The chain is built from TRBV5-6 and TRBJ2-7; D gene uncertain. This receptor was obtained from a man younger than 35 in good health. Sequencing was done on a sample of naive CD8+ T cells sorted from blood. CDR3 residues: CASSFGSSYEQYF. The CDR3 DNA reads as TGTGCCAGCAGCTTCGGCAGCTCCTACGAGCAGTACTTC.